This passage covers 13 T cell receptor beta chains from one sample sequenced in a study of cytomegalovirus exposure and HLA in healthy donors. The primer mix had 60 Vbeta and 13 Jbeta primers. Using immunoSEQ multiplex PCR, the repertoire was profiled, and TCRdb retains in-frame clones only, with some absent. The data hold roughly 150,000 clones, with around 70% observed a single time. Sequencing was performed on PBMCs. Receptors originate from a man in his forties in good health and CMV-seronegative.

The chain couples TRBV6-1 to TRBJ1-6; 11 bases line up with TRBD1. CDR3 size: 17 residues. CDR1 and CDR2 from the germline V gene are MNHNS and SASEGT. Unmatched junction bases numbered 9, after V lost 4 bases and J lost 7 bases. DNA of the CDR3: TGTGCCAGCAGTGGAACCCGGGACAGGGGGGGAAATTCACCCCTCCACTTT. Protein sequence: CASSGTRDRGGNSPLHF.

The rearrangement links TRBV20-1 to TRBJ2-1; a weak D match, TRBD2 (6 bases). This CDR3 has 11 amino acids. The V gene lost 5 bases and the J gene lost 6 bases, with 8 bases spanning the gap. From germline, CDR1 is DFQATT and CDR2 SNEGSKA (reference sequence). The CDR3 coding sequence is TGCAGTGCTTCCGGGAGCAATGAGCAGTTCTTC. As protein: CSASGSNEQFF.

The chain links TRBV30 to TRBJ1-1; D is perhaps TRBD1 (6 bases). Germline CDR1 GTSNPN, CDR2 SVGIG (reference sequence). This CDR3 has 12 residues. The V gene lost 5 bases and the J gene lost 3 bases, with 10 bases spanning the gap. CDR3 region: CAWGPGDTEAFF. The CDR3 DNA sequence: TGTGCCTGGGGACCAGGGGACACTGAAGCTTTCTTT.

This clone came up a few times. CDR3 in amino acids: CAWEVGLAGGLYNEQFF. CDR3 DNA: TGTGCCTGGGAGGTCGGACTAGCGGGAGGGCTATACAATGAGCAGTTCTTC. V gene TRBV30 combines with J gene TRBJ2-1; TRBD2 matches 15 bases. The V and J ends lost 5 bases and 4 bases, in that order; junction bases with no gene match: 9. This CDR3 has 17 amino acids. CDR1 GTSNPN and CDR2 SVGIG come from the germline V gene (reference sequence).

The genes are TRBV9 and TRBJ1-6; 8 nucleotides align to TRBD1. The length of the CDR3 is 16 residues. Germline V gene lookup returns CDR1 SGDLS and CDR2 YYNGEE. Unmatched junction bases numbered 9, after V lost 1 base and J lost 9 bases. The CDR3 spells CASSVTTGGGGSPLHF. The CDR3 DNA sequence: TGTGCCAGCAGCGTAACTACAGGGGGTGGAGGTTCACCCCTCCACTTT.

This rearrangement joins TRBV6-5 to TRBJ1-5, with D possibly matching TRBD1 (6 bases). V was shortened by 4 bases and J by 4 bases, with 8 bases between the two germline ends. CDR3 length: 13 residues. Germline CDR1 and CDR2: MNHEY and SVGAGI. CDR3 sequence (DNA): TGTGCCAGCAGTTCACAGGGAAATCAGCCCCAGCATTTT. Residues: CASSSQGNQPQHF.

This clone has at least ten counts. The same CDR3 arises from other DNA sequences in this sample as well. The chain joins TRBV4-3 to TRBJ2-6; D possibly corresponds to TRBD1 (5 bases). Per germline, CDR1 LGHNA and CDR2 YSLEER. The CDR3 contains 16 residues. The V end was cut by 0 bases, the J end by 0 bases, with 6 bases between. The CDR3 protein is CASSQDRGSGANVLTF. In DNA, the CDR3 is TGCGCCAGCAGCCAAGATAGGGGCTCTGGGGCCAACGTCCTGACTTTC.

The CDR3, as DNA: TGTGCCAGCAGGGGACAGTTCTCTGGAAACACCATATATTTT. It is translated as CASRGQFSGNTIYF. This rearrangement joins TRBV6-5 to TRBJ1-3, with 7 bases matching TRBD1. The length of the CDR3 is 14 residues. With V trimmed by 6 bases and J by 0 bases, 2 bases remained unmatched. Germline values: CDR1 MNHEY, CDR2 SVGAGI.

The rearrangement joins TRBV25-1 to TRBJ1-5; 10 positions agree with TRBD1. V trimming: 3 bases; J trimming: 5 bases; junction bases outside the gene matches: 4. The CDR3 covers 15 residues. Germline-derived CDR1 and CDR2 are MGHDK and SYGVNS. CDR3 DNA sequence: TGTGCCAGCAGTGACAGGACAGGGGGGGATCAGCCCCAGCATTTT. Translation gives CASSDRTGGDQPQHF. The whole variable domain, remainder taken from reference TRBV25-1 and TRBJ1-5, is EADIYQTPRYLVIGTGKKITLECSQTMGHDKMYWYQQDPGMELHLIHYSYGVNSTEKGDLSSESTVSRIRTEHFPLTLESARPSHTSQYLCASSDRTGGDQPQHFGDGTRLSIL.

This rearrangement joins TRBV7-3 to TRBJ1-2, with 9 bases identical to TRBD1. Germline CDR1 SGHTA, CDR2 FQGTGA. The CDR3 has 13 residues. Trimming at V came to 5 bases and at J to 5 bases, leaving 3 bases not matched to a gene. The CDR3 loop reads CASSTDRGYGYTF. The CDR3 nucleotides are TGTGCCAGCAGCACTGACAGGGGGTATGGCTACACCTTC.

The V gene is TRBV7-2, the J gene TRBJ1-4; weak D call: TRBD1 (5 bases). The CDR3 totals 15 residues. The ends were cut back, 7 bases at V and 6 bases at J, with 18 bases in the middle. The V gene's germline CDR1 is SGHTA and CDR2 FQGNSA. The CDR3 DNA follows: TGTGCCAGCATGCGTTCGGGGGGTCGATATGAAAAACTGTTTTTT. It specifies CASMRSGGRYEKLFF.

This clone was counted only a few times. The chain joins TRBV9 to TRBJ2-1; D is possibly TRBD1 (5 bases). The germline CDR1 and CDR2 sequences are SGDLS and YYNGEE. Trimming left V 0 bases short and J 8 bases short, with 12 bases between. This CDR3 spans 14 amino acids. The CDR3 DNA reads TGTGCCAGCAGCGTAGCGCAGGGTGAGGATGAGCAGTTCTTC. Its protein product is CASSVAQGEDEQFF.

In its sample, this clone was seen once. The chain recombines TRBV18 with TRBJ1-1, with 7 bases lining up with TRBD1. Germline V lookup: CDR1 KGHSH, CDR2 LQKENI. The CDR3 extends over 15 amino acids. V lost 5 bases and J lost 0; bases outside the gene matches: 6. This CDR3 reads CASSAQGGMNTEAFF. DNA for the CDR3: TGTGCCAGCTCAGCCCAGGGGGGCATGAACACTGAAGCTTTCTTT.